This T cell receptor beta chain came from a study of OX40 agonist ivuxolimab in advanced cancers. Background on the study: Cohort: roughly 79% men, mean age around 61, aged about 23 to 80. Prior therapy, whether anti-PD-1, anti-PD-L1 or anti-CTLA-4, was allowed, and roughly 40% had some.

Trimming pared 3 bases from V and 0 bases from J, leaving 11 bases between. CDR1 is MGHRA, CDR2 YSYEKL, per germline. This CDR3 spans 15 amino acids. The data were produced by immunoSEQ multiplex PCR, yet TCRdb's version contains in-frame clones alone and is incomplete. The data hold approximately 83,000 clones, with approximately 81% observed a single time. This receptor was taken from an adult with an advanced solid tumor such as melanoma, head and neck, liver or kidney cancer. This sequence joins TRBV4-1 and TRBJ1-1, with D possibly matching TRBD1 (6 bases). Sequenced material: CD4+ or CD8+ T cells sorted from blood, taken in a trial of the OX40 agonist ivuxolimab. CDR3 residues: CASSHKTGVNTEAFF. For the CDR3, the DNA is TGCGCCAGCAGCCATAAGACAGGAGTGAACACTGAAGCTTTCTTT.